The following is a T cell receptor beta chain sequence with its context. This record belongs to a study of blood T cell repertoires in COVID-19. Study background: Samples came from the United States, Italy and Spain, spanning acute and convalescent COVID-19. The analysed material was cDNA or gDNA that came from T cells, B-cell-depleted T cells, or PBMCs.

CDR1 and CDR2 (germline): LGHNA, YNFKEQ. The V gene lost 1 base and the J gene lost 2 bases, with 9 bases spanning the gap. The CDR3 has 14 residues. Original methodology: Reference gene primers were amplified, and this amplification served to estimate nucleated cell counts. The data were produced by immunoSEQ multiplex PCR, yet TCRdb's version contains in-frame clones alone and is incomplete. V and J calls and clone size are given by that table; D and trimming were obtained from the DNA. Here the sample spans approximately 150,000 clones, about 87% being singletons. The sample taken for sequencing was peripheral blood. The source of this sequence is a man in his fifties or sixties who had recovered from COVID-19. The chain employs TRBV4-2 and TRBJ2-7; a weak D match, TRBD2 (5 bases). CDR3 sequence reads: CASSQGRLTYEQYF. The DNA of the CDR3 is TGTGCCAGCAGCCAAGGGAGGCTAACCTACGAGCAGTACTTC.